The TCR beta chain under discussion was sequenced for a study of monozygotic twins with inflammatory bowel disease. TCRdb re-called the 5' RACE reads and shows each CDR3 protein once, DNA omitted. This table lists around 100,000 distinct CDR3 sequences. Points from the study as a whole: Extra variability in the repertoires of patients may have come from differing immunosuppressive treatments.

A remark on this clonotype: The antigen remains undetermined.

Germline CDR1 and CDR2: SGHRS and YFSETQ. This CDR3 has 14 amino acids. Sequencing was done on a sample of blood. V and J are TRBV5-1 and TRBJ2-7. The clonotype comes from a human donor with ulcerative colitis or Crohn's disease, or a healthy co-twin of an affected twin (not recorded which). The CDR3 sequence is CASSLEDGTYEQYF.